This paragraph reports one T cell receptor beta chain. Under the authors' procedure: Scientists estimated how many nucleated cells there were by amplifying reference gene primers. Sequencing used immunoSEQ multiplex PCR; TCRdb keeps in-frame clones, though not all of them. V, J and clone size are those of that table, while D and trimming were read from the DNA. The sample records some 670,000 clones, approximately 90% being singletons. This entry comes from a study of blood T cell repertoires in COVID-19. Study in general: Italy, Spain and the United States were the sources of the convalescent and acute COVID-19 samples. PBMCs, B-cell-depleted T cells, or T cells were the source of the cDNA or gDNA that made up the material.

The sequence derives from a woman in her late teens or twenties with acute or convalescent COVID-19. Sequencing was done on a sample of peripheral blood.

CDR3 nucleotide sequence: TGTGCCAGCAGTCGGACTAGCGGAAACTACGAGCAGTACTTC. Its protein is CASSRTSGNYEQYF. The rearrangement links TRBV7-2 to TRBJ2-7; 10 nucleotides line up with TRBD2. Trimming removed 6 bases from V and 3 bases from J; junction bases left unmatched: 5. Germline CDR1 is SGHTA and CDR2 is FQGNSA. This CDR3 region has 14 residues.